This T cell receptor beta chain came from a study of T cell responses to AZD1222 COVID-19 vaccine. Study findings and constraints: There were repertoire samples only from the period after the peak T cell response. Donors were chiefly white British, with a greater number of females, and clonal diversity was perhaps underestimated.

As concerns this clone: Antigen: not known.

Sequenced by immunoSEQ multiplex PCR; TCRdb stores in-frame clones only, minus some. The sample gives about 160,000 clones, around nine tenths of which show up once; roughly 5.5% is in the top ten. Germline loops: CDR1 MGHRA, CDR2 YSYEKL. V lost 4 bases, J lost 1 base, and 10 bases lay in between. This CDR3 spans 14 amino acids. The source of this sequence is an adult in good health. The starting material was peripheral blood, obtained on day 0 of AZD1222 vaccination. The chain uses TRBV4-1 and TRBJ1-1; D is possibly TRBD1 (6 bases). The CDR3 nucleotides are TGCGCCAGCAGCCCCCAACAGGGGAACACTGAAGCTTTCTTT. This gives the protein CASSPQQGNTEAFF.